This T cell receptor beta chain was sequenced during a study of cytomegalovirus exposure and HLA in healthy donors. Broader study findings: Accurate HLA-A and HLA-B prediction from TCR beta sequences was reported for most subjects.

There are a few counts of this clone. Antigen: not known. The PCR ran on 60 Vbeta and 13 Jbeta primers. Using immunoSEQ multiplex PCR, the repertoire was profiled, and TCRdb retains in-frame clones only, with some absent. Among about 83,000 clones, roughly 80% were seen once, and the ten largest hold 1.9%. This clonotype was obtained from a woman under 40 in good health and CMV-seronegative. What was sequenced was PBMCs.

This CDR3 reads CAWSGGRQGNGKLFF. The CDR3 nucleotides are TGTGCCTGGAGTGGGGGGAGACAGGGGAACGGAAAACTGTTTTTT. This chain connects TRBV30 to TRBJ1-4; 8 bases map to TRBD1. This CDR3 has 15 amino acids. The trim removed 1 base at V and 10 bases at J, leaving 11 bases unmatched. Germline V gene sequence: CDR1 GTSNPN, CDR2 SVGIG (reference sequence).